The 21 T cell receptor beta chains below all came from one sample that was sequenced in a study of T cell responses to AZD1222 COVID-19 vaccine. Data came from immunoSEQ multiplex PCR; TCRdb stores just in-frame clones and leaves some out. The sample shows fewer than 150,000 clones, around 89% of them seen only once. The sample here was peripheral blood, taken 28 days after the second AZD1222 dose. Receptors originate from an adult who received the AZD1222 COVID-19 vaccine.

This clone is a singleton in its sample. V gene TRBV5-8 combines with J gene TRBJ1-3; D possibly corresponds to TRBD1 (5 bases). V dropped 5 bases and J dropped 4 bases, with 13 bases sitting between them. CDR1 and CDR2 from the germline V gene are SGHTS and YDEGEE. CDR3 length: 14 residues. The chain's CDR3 is CASRDAGLGNTIYF. CDR3 DNA sequence: TGTGCCAGCAGGGACGCAGGGCTAGGAAACACCATATATTTT.

The chain joins TRBV7-9 to TRBJ1-6; 8 bases align to TRBD1. CDR3 length: 15 residues. V gave up 5 bases and J gave up 10 bases; unmatched junction bases: 10. Germline lookup yields CDR1 SEHNR and CDR2 FQNEAQ (reference sequence). The CDR3 DNA sequence: TGTGCCAGCAGCCTCAAGGACAGGGAACAATCACCCCTCCACTTT. Protein sequence: CASSLKDREQSPLHF.

The chain combines TRBV5-6 with TRBJ1-5; D uncertain. Germline CDR1 and CDR2: SGHDT and YYEEEE. Trimming pared 5 bases from V and 3 bases from J, leaving 18 bases between. This CDR3 comprises 16 residues. As DNA, the CDR3 is TGTGCCAGCAGTCTCTCCGGTGTCCCGACCAATCAGCCCCAGCATTTT. This encodes CASSLSGVPTNQPQHF.

The chain has TRBV6-5 and TRBJ2-1, with D unresolved. Germline loops: CDR1 MNHEY, CDR2 SVGAGI. The CDR3 runs to 16 residues. The V end lost 2 bases, the J end lost 0 bases, and 11 bases lay between the germline ends. In DNA, the CDR3 is TGTGCCAGCAGTTACCATCCGGCGGTCTCCTACAATGAGCAGTTCTTC. The encoded protein is CASSYHPAVSYNEQFF.

CDR3: CASSFTGTGPETQYF. CDR3 coding DNA: TGTGCCAGCAGTTTCACCGGGACAGGGCCAGAGACCCAGTACTTC. The rearrangement links TRBV27 to TRBJ2-5, with 9 bases that match TRBD1. Germline CDR1 and CDR2: MNHEY and SMNVEV (reference sequence). Trimming at V came to 3 bases and at J to 4 bases, leaving 6 bases not matched to a gene. The CDR3 contains 15 residues.

The chain links TRBV5-1 to TRBJ1-4; 11 bases are shared with TRBD1. Trimming took 0 bases from V and 7 from J; bases not matched to a gene: 2. Germline V gene data show CDR1 as SGHRS and CDR2 as YFSETQ. This CDR3 contains 15 residues. CDR3 nucleotide sequence: TGCGCCAGCAGCTTGGAGGGACAGGGGGGTGAAAAACTGTTTTTT. Translation: CASSLEGQGGEKLFF.

V is TRBV18 and J is TRBJ1-4; 9 bases map to TRBD1. This CDR3 has 16 residues. The trim removed 5 bases at V and 5 bases at J, leaving 9 bases unmatched. CDR1 and CDR2 (germline): KGHSH, LQKENI. CDR3 sequence reads: CASSAQQGALNEKLFF. The CDR3 nucleotides read TGTGCCAGCTCAGCCCAACAGGGGGCTTTAAATGAAAAACTGTTTTTT.

This chain uses TRBV12-5 with TRBJ2-5; D possibly corresponds to TRBD1 (5 bases). The V end lost 0 bases, the J end lost 1 base, and 12 bases lay between the germline ends. CDR3 length equals 16 residues. CDR1 and CDR2 from the germline V gene are LGHNT and FRNRAP. The DNA for the CDR3 is TGTGCTAGTGGTTTGGTACTTGACAGACGCCAAGAGACCCAGTACTTC. This codes for CASGLVLDRRQETQYF.

This rearrangement joins TRBV5-4 to TRBJ1-1; 7 bases are shared with TRBD1. There are 14 residues in the CDR3. The germline gives CDR1 SGHNT, CDR2 YYREEE (reference sequence). V shed 4 bases and J 2 bases; nucleotides not matched to a gene: 5. The CDR3: CASSRDSSNTEAFF. CDR3 nucleotide sequence: TGTGCCAGCAGCCGGGACAGTTCTAACACTGAAGCTTTCTTT.

The CDR3 DNA sequence: TGTGCCAGCAGTTTCGCCCAGGGGAGTGGCGGGAGGGCACGGGAGCAGTTCTTC. This encodes CASSFAQGSGGRAREQFF. The chain is built from TRBV28 and TRBJ2-1; TRBD2 aligns across 9 bases. The CDR3 consists of 18 residues. V lost 3 bases and J lost 10; bases outside the gene matches: 19. Germline CDR1 and CDR2: MDHEN and SYDVKM. The entire variable domain, with the rest obtained from reference TRBV28 and TRBJ2-1, is as follows: DVKVTQSSRYLVKRTGEKVFLECVQDMDHENMFWYRQDPGLGLRLIYFSYDVKMKEKGDIPEGYSVSREKKERFSLILESASTNQTSMYLCASSFAQGSGGRAREQFFGPGTRLTVL.

The chain combines TRBV6-5 with TRBJ2-7; D gene ambiguous. The germline V gene encodes CDR1 MNHEY and CDR2 SVGAGI. The CDR3 sequence is 11 residues long. V lost 8 bases, J lost 3 bases, and 8 bases lay in between. The CDR3, as DNA: TGTGCCAGCCAAAATTACTACGAGCAGTACTTC. Its translation: CASQNYYEQYF.

This clone showed up just a few times. The chain is built from TRBV5-1 and TRBJ2-7; 11 nucleotides align to TRBD2. CDR3 length: 15 amino acids. Germline CDR1 SGHRS, CDR2 YFSETQ. With V trimmed by 4 bases and J by 3 bases, 6 bases remained unmatched. The CDR3 DNA follows: TGCGCCAGCAGCCCCGGACTAGCGGGCCTCTACGAGCAGTACTTC. The encoded protein is CASSPGLAGLYEQYF.

V and J are TRBV5-4 and TRBJ2-7; D possibly corresponds to TRBD1 (6 bases). The CDR3 runs 13 residues. The V gene's germline CDR1 is SGHNT and CDR2 YYREEE (reference sequence). Trimming pared 4 bases from V and 5 bases from J, leaving 13 bases between. The CDR3 is CASSPIHRDEQYF. In DNA, the CDR3 is TGTGCCAGCAGCCCCATACACAGGGACGAGCAGTACTTC. The entire variable domain, with the rest obtained from reference TRBV5-4 and TRBJ2-7, is as follows: ETGVTQSPTHLIKTRGQQVTLRCSSQSGHNTVSWYQQALGQGPQFIFQYYREEENGRGNFPPRFSGLQFPNYSSELNVNALELDDSALYLCASSPIHRDEQYFGPGTRLTVT.

This chain uses TRBV5-6 with TRBJ2-7; 9 bases align to TRBD2. The CDR3 totals 14 residues. The V gene's germline CDR1 is SGHDT and CDR2 YYEEEE. The junction had 7 bases not matched to a gene; V was cut back by 3 bases and J by 6 bases. In DNA form, the CDR3 reads TGTGCCAGCAGCTCCTCGCTAGCGGGGCGCGAGCAGTACTTC. This codes for CASSSSLAGREQYF.

The V gene is TRBV6-5, the J gene TRBJ2-1, with D unresolved. This CDR3 has 13 residues. Per the germline V gene, CDR1 is MNHEY and CDR2 is SVGAGI. V lost 6 bases and J lost 3, with 9 bases in between. CDR3 in amino acids: CASSLQNYNEQFF. In DNA, the CDR3 is TGTGCCAGCAGCTTACAGAACTACAATGAGCAGTTCTTC.

The chain links TRBV19 to TRBJ1-4; 8 bases fit TRBD1. Germline CDR1 and CDR2: LNHDA and SQIVND (reference sequence). The CDR3 runs 15 residues. Trimming at V came to 6 bases and at J to 3 bases, leaving 6 bases not matched to a gene. CDR3 amino acids: CASRSGGPANEKLFF. The CDR3 DNA reads TGTGCCAGTAGGTCAGGGGGCCCAGCTAATGAAAAACTGTTTTTT. Drawing the rest from reference TRBV19 and TRBJ1-4, the complete variable domain is DGGITQSPKYLFRKEGQNVTLSCEQNLNHDAMYWYRQDPGQGLRLIYYSQIVNDFQKGDIAEGYSVSREKKESFPLTVTSAQKNPTAFYLCASRSGGPANEKLFFGSGTQLSVL.

The chain employs TRBV12-5 and TRBJ2-1; TRBD2 matches at 12 bases. Germline V gives CDR1 LGHNT, CDR2 FRNRAP. Unmatched junction bases numbered 5, after V lost 7 bases and J lost 4 bases. This CDR3 is 15 amino acids long. In nucleotides, the CDR3 is TGTGCTAGTGTCTCTAGCGGGGGGGCTTACAATGAGCAGTTCTTC. Amino acid sequence: CASVSSGGAYNEQFF.

About this clone itself: Other nucleotide sequences from this sample produce the same CDR3. The chain recombines TRBV28 with TRBJ1-5; the D gene is possibly TRBD1 (5 bases). V lost 4 bases, J lost 3 bases, and 16 bases lay in between. CDR1 and CDR2 (germline): MDHEN, SYDVKM. The CDR3 sequence is 16 residues long. CDR3 nucleotide sequence: TGTGCCAGCAGTTCACCTAGGGCGGGACCCAATCAGCCCCAGCATTTT. It translates to CASSSPRAGPNQPQHF. The full variable domain, completed using reference TRBV28 and TRBJ1-5, is DVKVTQSSRYLVKRTGEKVFLECVQDMDHENMFWYRQDPGLGLRLIYFSYDVKMKEKGDIPEGYSVSREKKERFSLILESASTNQTSMYLCASSSPRAGPNQPQHFGDGTRLSIL.

This clone was observed a handful of times. The gene calls are TRBV7-3 and TRBJ1-6, with 7 positions matching TRBD1. This CDR3 region has 15 residues. From germline, CDR1 is SGHTA and CDR2 FQGTGA. Trimming removed 5 bases from V and 8 bases from J; junction bases left unmatched: 9. The CDR3 spells CASSERRDSYSPLHF. The CDR3, as DNA: TGTGCCAGCAGCGAGCGACGGGACAGCTATTCACCCCTCCACTTT.

The chain employs TRBV4-1 and TRBJ1-2; possibly TRBD1 for D (6 bases). Germline CDR1 MGHRA, CDR2 YSYEKL. The length of the CDR3 is 15 residues. With 0 bases removed from V and 8 bases from J, the gap between germline ends came to 16 bases. The CDR3 sequence is CASSQDLGHRDGYTF. In nucleotides, the CDR3 is TGCGCCAGCAGCCAAGATTTGGGACACCGAGACGGCTACACCTTC.

The chain recombines TRBV7-9 with TRBJ2-7; D might be TRBD2 (6 bases). The germline V gene has CDR1 SEHNR and CDR2 FQNEAQ (reference sequence). The V gene lost 5 bases and the J gene lost 3 bases, with 17 bases spanning the gap. The CDR3 consists of 15 residues. The CDR3 is CASSDPHREYYEQYF. The CDR3 region has the DNA TGTGCCAGCAGCGATCCTCACCGGGAGTACTACGAGCAGTACTTC.